This T cell receptor (beta chain) derives from a study of early T cells in non-severe SARS-CoV-2 infection. Overall study: Bulk RNA from unsorted whole blood was sequenced; chains were unpaired. Points from the study as a whole: Anti-spike CD8 specificities were favored by VDJdb matching, whose results missed private and CD4 specificities.

This clonotype was detected a few times. Its antigen is as yet unknown. The CDR3 is 14 amino acids. Germline V gene sequence: CDR1 SGHNT, CDR2 YYREEE (reference sequence). Trimming removed 4 bases at V and 0 bases at J, with 9 bases between. cDNA molecules, individually, were tagged with unique molecular identifiers. TCRdb re-analysed the 5' RACE reads in MiXCR, keeping a single row per CDR3 protein. Here the sample spans about 42,000 distinct CDR3 sequences, approximately 7.1% being singletons. The J gene is TRBJ2-3, the V gene TRBV5-4, with D possibly matching TRBD1 (6 bases). Sequencing was done on a sample of whole blood. This TCR was recovered from an adult who was a healthcare worker with PCR-confirmed SARS-CoV-2 infection or an uninfected control (not recorded which). The CDR3 DNA follows: TGTGCCAGCAGCGTACAGGGTAGCACAGATACGCAGTATTTT. As protein: CASSVQGSTDTQYF.